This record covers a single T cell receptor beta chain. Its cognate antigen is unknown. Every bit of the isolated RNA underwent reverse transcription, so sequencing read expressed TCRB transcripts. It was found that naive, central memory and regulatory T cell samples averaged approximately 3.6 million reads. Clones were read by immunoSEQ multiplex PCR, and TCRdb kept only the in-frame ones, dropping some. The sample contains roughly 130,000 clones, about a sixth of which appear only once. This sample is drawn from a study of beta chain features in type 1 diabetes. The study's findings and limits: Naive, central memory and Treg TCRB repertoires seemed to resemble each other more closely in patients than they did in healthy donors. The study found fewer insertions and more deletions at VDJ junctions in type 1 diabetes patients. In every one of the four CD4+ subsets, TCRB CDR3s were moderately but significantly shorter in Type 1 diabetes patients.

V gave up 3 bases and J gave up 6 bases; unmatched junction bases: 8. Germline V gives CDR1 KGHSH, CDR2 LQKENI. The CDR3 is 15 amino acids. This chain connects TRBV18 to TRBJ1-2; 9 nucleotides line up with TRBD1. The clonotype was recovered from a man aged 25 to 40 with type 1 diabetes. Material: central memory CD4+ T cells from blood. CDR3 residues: CASSPSGTGTNGYTF. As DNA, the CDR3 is TGTGCCAGCTCACCCTCCGGGACAGGGACTAATGGCTACACCTTC.